Below are 9 T cell receptor beta chains sequenced from a single sample in a study of cytomegalovirus exposure and HLA in healthy donors. PCR primers comprised 60 Vbeta and 13 Jbeta primers. Libraries were prepared by immunoSEQ multiplex PCR; TCRdb keeps only in-frame clonotypes and omits some of them. The repertoire table contains around 200,000 clones. Input material: PBMCs. The receptor set was obtained from a girl aged 2 to 10 in good health and CMV-seropositive.

The genes are TRBV5-4 and TRBJ2-7; 10 nucleotides match TRBD2. The V gene's germline CDR1 is SGHNT and CDR2 YYREEE (reference sequence). V shed 2 bases and J 2 bases; nucleotides not matched to a gene: 1. The CDR3 extends over 14 amino acids. The CDR3 bases are TGTGCCAGCAGCTTTGGACTAGCGGCCTACGAGCAGTACTTC. Encoded protein: CASSFGLAAYEQYF.

J is TRBJ1-1 and V is TRBV29-1; tentative D call: TRBD1 (5 bases). Trimming took 6 bases from V and 6 from J, leaving 17 bases between them. The germline V gene has CDR1 SQVTM and CDR2 ANQGSEA. This CDR3 is built from 13 residues. The CDR3 here is CSVDQGYLAEAFF. The CDR3 bases are TGCAGCGTAGACCAGGGTTATCTCGCTGAAGCTTTCTTT.

The rearrangement joins TRBV19 to TRBJ2-3; 8 nucleotides match TRBD2. Per germline, CDR1 LNHDA and CDR2 SQIVND (reference sequence). After removal of 5 bases from V and 4 bases from J, the junction contained 8 bases not matched to a gene. There are 15 residues in the CDR3. The CDR3 is CASSASGRSADTQYF. CDR3 coding DNA: TGTGCCAGTAGTGCGAGCGGGAGATCCGCAGATACGCAGTATTTT.

A word on this clone: Other DNA sequences in this sample translate to the same CDR3. This chain links TRBV5-1 with TRBJ2-1, with 7 bases matching TRBD1. The germline V gene encodes CDR1 SGHRS and CDR2 YFSETQ. The CDR3 spans 14 residues. The V segment lost 4 bases and the J segment 5 bases; nucleotides outside the gene matches: 6. The CDR3 spells CASSPGTANNEQFF. In DNA, the CDR3 is TGCGCCAGCAGCCCCGGGACAGCCAACAATGAGCAGTTCTTC. Looking up the rest from reference TRBV5-1 and TRBJ2-1 gives the full variable domain: KAGVTQTPRYLIKTRGQQVTLSCSPISGHRSVSWYQQTPGQGLQFLFEYFSETQRNKGNFPGRFSGRQFSNSRSEMNVSTLELGDSALYLCASSPGTANNEQFFGPGTRLTVL.

The chain couples TRBV6-1 to TRBJ2-2; D is perhaps TRBD2 (6 bases). The CDR3 covers 14 residues. The V gene's germline CDR1 is MNHNS and CDR2 SASEGT. V was pared by 6 bases and J by 3 bases, with 11 bases between. CDR3 loop: CASRATGDTGELFF. CDR3 sequence (DNA): TGTGCCAGCAGGGCTACGGGGGACACCGGGGAGCTGTTTTTT.

The V call is TRBV18, the J call TRBJ2-3, with 8 nucleotides matching TRBD2. Germline V CDR1 and CDR2: KGHSH, LQKENI. Trimming cost V 1 base and J 6 bases; bases outside gene matches: 6. This CDR3 spans 15 amino acids. The CDR3 DNA is TGTGCCAGCTCACCACGGGTAGCGGGACGGGATACGCAGTATTTT. This sequence encodes CASSPRVAGRDTQYF.

Here the CDR3 reads CATTSGSTDTQYF. CDR3 DNA: TGCGCCACGACTAGCGGGAGCACAGATACGCAGTATTTT. The chain couples TRBV5-1 to TRBJ2-3; 10 bases align to TRBD2. The CDR3 sequence is 13 residues long. V shed 9 bases, J shed 0 bases, and the junction held 1 base outside the gene matches. Germline-derived CDR1 and CDR2 are SGHRS and YFSETQ.

The chain recombines TRBV25-1 with TRBJ2-7; 7 bases line up with TRBD2. Unmatched junction bases numbered 1, after V lost 8 bases and J lost 0 bases. Germline V gives CDR1 MGHDK, CDR2 SYGVNS. CDR3 length: 12 residues. The CDR3 DNA sequence: TGTGCCAGCCGGGACTACTCCTACGAGCAGTACTTC. This translates into CASRDYSYEQYF.

The rearrangement links TRBV19 to TRBJ2-7; 10 nucleotides align to TRBD1. The CDR3 has 16 residues. Trimming cost V 5 bases and J 4 bases; bases outside gene matches: 11. The V gene's germline CDR1 is LNHDA and CDR2 SQIVND (reference sequence). This CDR3 reads CASSPGQGVSFYEQYF. Written as DNA, the CDR3 is TGTGCCAGTAGTCCTGGACAGGGGGTCTCTTTTTACGAGCAGTACTTC.